This T cell receptor (beta chain) was sequenced in a study of read filtering for tumor transcriptome and immune sequencing. Molecular barcoded adaptors covering alpha/delta and beta/gamma chains were used on roughly 400 ng RNA. A single record per CDR3 protein comes from TCRdb applying MiXCR to the reads. The sample lists about 58,000 distinct CDR3 sequences; approximately 13% were seen once. This clonotype was seen many times. This CDR3 contains 15 residues. V was shortened by 6 bases and J by 2 bases, with 11 bases between the two germline ends. The V gene's germline CDR1 is LGHDT and CDR2 YNNKEL (reference sequence).

The TCR sequence derives from a donor at least 40 years old with multiple myeloma. The sample was a population of CD138-negative cells sorted from bone marrow. The chain combines TRBV3-1 with TRBJ2-6; tentatively, D is TRBD1 or TRBD2 (5 bases each). CDR3 amino acids: CASSPGHPGANVLTF. The CDR3 coding sequence is TGTGCCAGCAGTCCGGGGCACCCTGGGGCCAACGTCCTGACTTTC.